This TCR beta chain was captured by sequencing in a study of shared clonotypes between healthy human individuals. The V end was cut by 5 bases, the J end by 6 bases, with 12 bases between. Germline V gene lookup returns CDR1 SGHTA and CDR2 FQGNSA. CDR3 length: 13 residues. Every subset had its genomic DNA shared out evenly among several immunoSEQ plates. Produced via immunoSEQ multiplex PCR; TCRdb's table is partial and in-frame only. The sample yields some 200,000 clones, 65% seen once. Source material: memory CD4+ T cells sorted from blood. Subset here: CD45RA-negative fraction. The origin of this receptor is a man younger than 40 in good health. The chain couples TRBV7-2 to TRBJ2-3, with no clear D. The CDR3 bases are TGTGCCAGCAGCCTTGGTGCGGCGGATACGCAGTATTTT. The encoded protein is CASSLGAADTQYF. The entire variable domain, with the rest obtained from reference TRBV7-2 and TRBJ2-3, is as follows: GAGVSQSPSNKVTEKGKDVELRCDPISGHTALYWYRQSLGQGLEFLIYFQGNSAPDKSGLPSDRFSAERTGGSVSTLTIQRTQQEDSAVYLCASSLGAADTQYFGPGTRLTVL.